This entry describes one T cell receptor (beta chain). The sample comes from a study of radiotherapy plus CTLA-4 blockade in lung cancer. Profiling relied on immunoSEQ multiplex PCR, and the TCRdb table lists in-frame clones only, not all of them. The sample shows about 38,000 clones, over 65% of them seen only once. Focal radiation was given together with CTLA-4 blockade (ipilimumab) to patients with chemo-refractory metastatic non-small-cell lung cancer. Germline values: CDR1 SGHDT, CDR2 YYEEEE. The junction had 4 bases not matched to a gene; V was cut back by 2 bases and J by 3 bases. The CDR3 extends over 15 amino acids.

The gene calls are TRBV5-6 and TRBJ2-4; 8 positions match TRBD1. This receptor was obtained from a human donor with non-small cell lung cancer who had stable disease on radiotherapy plus ipilimumab. The material was peripheral blood, obtained from a patient treated with radiotherapy plus ipilimumab. CDR3 amino acids: CASSFLTGGKNIQYF. The CDR3 bases are TGTGCCAGCAGCTTTTTAACAGGGGGCAAAAACATTCAGTACTTC. Looking up the rest from reference TRBV5-6 and TRBJ2-4 gives the full variable domain: DAGVTQSPTHLIKTRGQQVTLRCSPKSGHDTVSWYQQALGQGPQFIFQYYEEEERQRGNFPDRFSGHQFPNYSSELNVNALLLGDSALYLCASSFLTGGKNIQYFGAGTRLSVL.